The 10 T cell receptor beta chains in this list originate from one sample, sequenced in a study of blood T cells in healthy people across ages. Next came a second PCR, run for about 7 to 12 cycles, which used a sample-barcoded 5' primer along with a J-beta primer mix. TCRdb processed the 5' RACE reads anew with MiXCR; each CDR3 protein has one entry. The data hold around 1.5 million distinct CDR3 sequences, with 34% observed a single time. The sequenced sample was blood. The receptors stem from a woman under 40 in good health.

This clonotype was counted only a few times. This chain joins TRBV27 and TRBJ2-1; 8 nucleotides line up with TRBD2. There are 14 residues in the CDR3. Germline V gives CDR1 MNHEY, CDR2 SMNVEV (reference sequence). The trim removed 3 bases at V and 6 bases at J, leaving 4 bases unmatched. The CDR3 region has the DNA TGTGCCAGCAGTTTCGCGGGGGGATTCAATGAGCAGTTCTTC. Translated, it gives CASSFAGGFNEQFF.

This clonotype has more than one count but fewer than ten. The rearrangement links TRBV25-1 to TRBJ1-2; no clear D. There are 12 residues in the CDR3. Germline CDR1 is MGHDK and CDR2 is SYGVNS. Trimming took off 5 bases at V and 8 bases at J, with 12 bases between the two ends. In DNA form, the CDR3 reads TGTGCCAGCAGTCCAATAGACGGCGGCTACACCTTC. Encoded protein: CASSPIDGGYTF.

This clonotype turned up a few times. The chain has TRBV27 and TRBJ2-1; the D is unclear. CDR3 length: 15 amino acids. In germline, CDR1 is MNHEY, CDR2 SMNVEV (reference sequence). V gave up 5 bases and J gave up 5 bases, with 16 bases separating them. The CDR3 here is CASSTYLSPHNEQFF. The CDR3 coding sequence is TGTGCCAGCAGTACCTACCTTAGTCCACACAATGAGCAGTTCTTC.

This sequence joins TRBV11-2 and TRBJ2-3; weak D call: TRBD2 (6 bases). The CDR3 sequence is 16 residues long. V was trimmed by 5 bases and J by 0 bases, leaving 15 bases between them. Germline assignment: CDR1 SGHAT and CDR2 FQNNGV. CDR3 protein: CASSPRGNPSTDTQYF. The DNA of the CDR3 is TGTGCCAGCAGCCCTCGGGGGAACCCTAGCACAGATACGCAGTATTTT.

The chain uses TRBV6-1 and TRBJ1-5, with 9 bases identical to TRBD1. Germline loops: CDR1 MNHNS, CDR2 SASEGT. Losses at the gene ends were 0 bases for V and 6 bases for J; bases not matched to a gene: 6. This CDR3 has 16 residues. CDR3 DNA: TGTGCCAGCAGTGAAGCGGTAGGGACAGGGCTTCAGCCCCAGCATTTT. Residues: CASSEAVGTGLQPQHF.

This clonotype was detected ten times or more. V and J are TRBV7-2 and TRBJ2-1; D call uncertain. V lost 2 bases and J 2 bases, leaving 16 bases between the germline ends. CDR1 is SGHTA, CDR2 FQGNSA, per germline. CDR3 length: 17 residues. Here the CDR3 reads CASSLSPSFGTYNEQFF. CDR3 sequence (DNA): TGTGCCAGCAGCTTATCCCCTAGTTTTGGGACCTACAATGAGCAGTTCTTC.

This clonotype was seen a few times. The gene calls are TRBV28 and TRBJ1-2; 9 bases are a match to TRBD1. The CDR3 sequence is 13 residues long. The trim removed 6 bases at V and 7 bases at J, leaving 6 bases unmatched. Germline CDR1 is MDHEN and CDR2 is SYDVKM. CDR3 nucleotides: TGTGCCAGCAGCCACGGGACAGGGTTTGGCTACACCTTC. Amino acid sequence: CASSHGTGFGYTF.

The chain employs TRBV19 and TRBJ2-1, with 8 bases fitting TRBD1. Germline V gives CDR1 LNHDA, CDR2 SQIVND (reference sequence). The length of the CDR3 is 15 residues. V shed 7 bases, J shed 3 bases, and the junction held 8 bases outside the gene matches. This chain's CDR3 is CASTQGTGYYNEQFF. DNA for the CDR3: TGTGCCAGTACCCAGGGGACAGGCTACTACAATGAGCAGTTCTTC.

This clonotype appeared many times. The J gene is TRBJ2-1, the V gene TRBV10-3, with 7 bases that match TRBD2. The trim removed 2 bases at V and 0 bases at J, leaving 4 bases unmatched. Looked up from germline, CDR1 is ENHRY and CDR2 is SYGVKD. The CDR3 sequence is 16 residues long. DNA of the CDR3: TGTGCCATCAGTGAGAATGGCGGGAGCTCCTACAATGAGCAGTTCTTC. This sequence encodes CAISENGGSSYNEQFF.

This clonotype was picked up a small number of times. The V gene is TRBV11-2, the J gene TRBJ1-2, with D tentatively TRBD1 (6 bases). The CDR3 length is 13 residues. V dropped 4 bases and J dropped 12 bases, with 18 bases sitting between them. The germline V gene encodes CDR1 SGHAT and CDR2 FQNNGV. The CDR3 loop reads CASSSDRSGGHTF. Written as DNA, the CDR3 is TGTGCCAGCAGCTCGGACAGATCTGGCGGCCACACCTTC.